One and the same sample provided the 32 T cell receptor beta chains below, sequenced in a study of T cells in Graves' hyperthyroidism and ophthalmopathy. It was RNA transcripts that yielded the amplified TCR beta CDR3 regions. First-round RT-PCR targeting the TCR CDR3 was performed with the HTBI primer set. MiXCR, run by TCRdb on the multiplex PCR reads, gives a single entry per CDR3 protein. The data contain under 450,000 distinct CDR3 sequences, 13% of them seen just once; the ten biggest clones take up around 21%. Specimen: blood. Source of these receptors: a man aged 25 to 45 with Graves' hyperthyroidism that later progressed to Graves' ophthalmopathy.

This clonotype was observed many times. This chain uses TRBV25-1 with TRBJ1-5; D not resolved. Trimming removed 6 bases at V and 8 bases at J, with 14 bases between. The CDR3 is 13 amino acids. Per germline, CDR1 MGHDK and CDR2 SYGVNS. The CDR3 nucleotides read TGTGCCAGCAGATCACAGACCTCGGAGCCCCAGCATTTT. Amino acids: CASRSQTSEPQHF.

As DNA, the CDR3 is TGTGCCACCAGTGATAAGACAGGGGCAAATCAGCCCCAGCATTTT. Its protein is CATSDKTGANQPQHF. The genes are TRBV24-1 and TRBJ1-5, with 8 bases that match TRBD1. There are 15 residues in the CDR3. Germline V CDR1 and CDR2: KGHDR, SFDVKD. Trimming took 3 bases from V and 4 from J; bases not matched to a gene: 4.

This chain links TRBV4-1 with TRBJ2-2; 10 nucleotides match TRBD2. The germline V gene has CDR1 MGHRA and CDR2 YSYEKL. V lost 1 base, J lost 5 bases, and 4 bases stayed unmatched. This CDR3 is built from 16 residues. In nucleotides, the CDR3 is TGCGCCAGCAGCCAAGTCCTAGCGGGGGTTACCGGGGAGCTGTTTTTT. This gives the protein CASSQVLAGVTGELFF.

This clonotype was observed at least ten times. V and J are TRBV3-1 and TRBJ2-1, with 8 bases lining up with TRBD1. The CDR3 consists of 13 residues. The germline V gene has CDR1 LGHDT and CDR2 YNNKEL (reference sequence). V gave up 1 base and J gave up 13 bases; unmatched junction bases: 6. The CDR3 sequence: CASSQVRTGSQFF. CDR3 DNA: TGTGCCAGCAGCCAAGTGAGGACAGGGTCTCAGTTCTTC.

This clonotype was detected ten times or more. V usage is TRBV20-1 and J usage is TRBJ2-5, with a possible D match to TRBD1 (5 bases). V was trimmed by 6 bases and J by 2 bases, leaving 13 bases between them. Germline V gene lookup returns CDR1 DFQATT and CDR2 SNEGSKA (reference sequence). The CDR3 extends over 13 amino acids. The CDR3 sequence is CSALPDKQETQYF. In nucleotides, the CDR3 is TGCAGTGCCCTCCCGGACAAGCAAGAGACCCAGTACTTC.

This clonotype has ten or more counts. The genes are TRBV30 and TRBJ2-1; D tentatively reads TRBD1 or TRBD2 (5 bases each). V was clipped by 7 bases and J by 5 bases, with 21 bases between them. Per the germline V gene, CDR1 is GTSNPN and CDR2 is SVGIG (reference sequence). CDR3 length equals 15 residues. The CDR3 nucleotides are TGTGCCTACCACGAGGGGCCACGATTTAACAATGAGCAGTTCTTC. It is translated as CAYHEGPRFNNEQFF.

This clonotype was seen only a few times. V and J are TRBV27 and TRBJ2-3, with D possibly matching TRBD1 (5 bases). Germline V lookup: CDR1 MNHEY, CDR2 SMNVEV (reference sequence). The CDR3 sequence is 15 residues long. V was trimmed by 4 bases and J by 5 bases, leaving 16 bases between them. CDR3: CASSYGHPRVDTQYF. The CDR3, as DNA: TGTGCCAGCAGTTACGGACACCCAAGGGTAGATACGCAGTATTTT.

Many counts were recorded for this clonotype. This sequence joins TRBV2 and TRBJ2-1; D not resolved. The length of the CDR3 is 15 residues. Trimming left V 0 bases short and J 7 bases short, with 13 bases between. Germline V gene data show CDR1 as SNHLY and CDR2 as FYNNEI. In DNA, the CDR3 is TGTGCCAGCAGTGAAGCGAGACCCTTGTTGAATGAGCAGTTCTTC. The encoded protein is CASSEARPLLNEQFF. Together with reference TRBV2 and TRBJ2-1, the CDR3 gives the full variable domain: EPEVTQTPSHQVTQMGQEVILRCVPISNHLYFYWYRQILGQKVEFLVSFYNNEISEKSEIFDDQFSVERPDGSNFTLKIRSTKLEDSAMYFCASSEARPLLNEQFFGPGTRLTVL.

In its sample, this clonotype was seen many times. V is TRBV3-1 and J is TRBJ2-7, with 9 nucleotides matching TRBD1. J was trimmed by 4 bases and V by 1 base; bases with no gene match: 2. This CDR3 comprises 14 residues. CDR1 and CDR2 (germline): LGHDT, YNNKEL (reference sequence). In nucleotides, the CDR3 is TGTGCCAGCAGCCAAGCCGGACAGGGGTACGAGCAGTACTTC. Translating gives CASSQAGQGYEQYF.

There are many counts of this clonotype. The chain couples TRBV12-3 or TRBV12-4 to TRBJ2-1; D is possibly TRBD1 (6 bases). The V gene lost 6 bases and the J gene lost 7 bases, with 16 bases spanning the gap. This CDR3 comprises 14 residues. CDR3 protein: CASSLNRVGNEQFF. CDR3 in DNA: TGTGCCAGCAGCCTGAACAGGGTCGGGAATGAGCAGTTCTTC.

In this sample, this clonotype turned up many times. CDR3 nucleotide sequence: TGTGCCAGCAGCTTAAATCTGCGACAGCAAGAGACCCAGTACTTC. This gives the protein CASSLNLRQQETQYF. The rearrangement links TRBV11-2 to TRBJ2-5; D perhaps matches TRBD1 (5 bases). CDR1 is SGHAT and CDR2 is FQNNGV in the germline V gene. V was clipped by 2 bases and J by 2 bases, with 12 bases between them. The CDR3 contains 15 residues.

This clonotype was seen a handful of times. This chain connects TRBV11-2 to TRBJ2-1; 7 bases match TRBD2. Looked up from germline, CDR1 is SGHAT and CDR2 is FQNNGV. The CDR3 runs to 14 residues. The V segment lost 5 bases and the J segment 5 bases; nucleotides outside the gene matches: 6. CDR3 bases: TGTGCCAGCAGCCCCGGGGGGAAGAACAATGAGCAGTTCTTC. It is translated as CASSPGGKNNEQFF. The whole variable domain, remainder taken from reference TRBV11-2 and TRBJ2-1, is EAGVAQSPRYKIIEKRQSVAFWCNPISGHATLYWYQQILGQGPKLLIQFQNNGVVDDSQLPKDRFSAERLKGVDSTLKIQPAKLEDSAVYLCASSPGGKNNEQFFGPGTRLTVL.

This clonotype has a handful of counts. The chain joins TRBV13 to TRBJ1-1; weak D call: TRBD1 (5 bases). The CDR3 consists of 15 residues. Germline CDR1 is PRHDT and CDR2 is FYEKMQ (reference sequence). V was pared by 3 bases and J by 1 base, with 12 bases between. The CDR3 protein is CASSLAGRENTEAFF. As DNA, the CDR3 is TGTGCCAGCAGCTTGGCGGGCAGGGAGAACACTGAAGCTTTCTTT. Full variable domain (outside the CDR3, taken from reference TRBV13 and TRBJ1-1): AAGVIQSPRHLIKEKRETATLKCYPIPRHDTVYWYQQGPGQDPQFLISFYEKMQSDKGSIPDRFSAQQFSDYHSELNMSSLELGDSALYFCASSLAGRENTEAFFGQGTRLTVV.

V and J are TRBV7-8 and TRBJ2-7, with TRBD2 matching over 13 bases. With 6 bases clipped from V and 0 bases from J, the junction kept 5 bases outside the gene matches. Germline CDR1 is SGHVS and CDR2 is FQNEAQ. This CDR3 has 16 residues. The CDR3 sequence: CASRKLAGGSSYEQYF. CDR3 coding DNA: TGTGCCAGCAGAAAACTAGCGGGGGGGAGCTCCTACGAGCAGTACTTC.

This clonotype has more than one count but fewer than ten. The CDR3 coding sequence is TGCGCCAGCAGCCACCAACGGATCTCTGGAAACACCATATATTTT. It translates to CASSHQRISGNTIYF. The gene calls are TRBV4-1 and TRBJ1-3; D is ambiguous. The germline V gene has CDR1 MGHRA and CDR2 YSYEKL. The V and J ends lost 3 bases and 0 bases respectively, with 9 bases between them. This CDR3 comprises 15 residues.

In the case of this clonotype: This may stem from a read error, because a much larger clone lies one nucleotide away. The CDR3 nucleotides are TGTGCCAGCAGTCCCGCCGGCAGGGCAAATCATCCCCAGCATTTT. Amino acid sequence: CASSPAGRANHPQHF. V gene TRBV3-1 combines with J gene TRBJ1-5, with D tentatively TRBD1 (5 bases). The CDR3 has 15 residues. Germline lookup yields CDR1 LGHDT and CDR2 YNNKEL (reference sequence).

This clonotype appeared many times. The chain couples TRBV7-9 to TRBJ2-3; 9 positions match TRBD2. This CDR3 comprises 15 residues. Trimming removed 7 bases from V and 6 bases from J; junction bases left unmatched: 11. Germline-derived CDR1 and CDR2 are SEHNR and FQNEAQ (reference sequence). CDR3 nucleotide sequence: TGTGCCAGCACCCGGCCCAGCGGGGGGCCCGATACGCAGTATTTT. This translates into CASTRPSGGPDTQYF.

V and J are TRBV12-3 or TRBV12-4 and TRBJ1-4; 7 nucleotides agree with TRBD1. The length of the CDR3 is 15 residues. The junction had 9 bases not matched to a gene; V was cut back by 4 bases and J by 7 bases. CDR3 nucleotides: TGTGCCAGCAGTTCCAAGGGGGCGCGGGGTGAAAAACTGTTTTTT. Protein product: CASSSKGARGEKLFF.

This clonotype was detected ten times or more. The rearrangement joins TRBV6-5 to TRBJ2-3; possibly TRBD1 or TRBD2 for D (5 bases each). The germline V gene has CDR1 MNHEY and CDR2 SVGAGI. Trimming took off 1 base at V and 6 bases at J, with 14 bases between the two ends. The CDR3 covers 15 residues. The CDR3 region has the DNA TGTGCCAGCAGTTACTACGGGGCAGGGCCCGATACGCAGTATTTT. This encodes CASSYYGAGPDTQYF.

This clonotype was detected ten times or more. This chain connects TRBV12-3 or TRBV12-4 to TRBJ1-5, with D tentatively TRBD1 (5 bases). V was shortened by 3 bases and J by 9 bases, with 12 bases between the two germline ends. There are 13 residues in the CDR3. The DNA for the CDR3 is TGTGCCAGCAGTTTGGGGGAGGAGCGGCCCCAGCATTTT. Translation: CASSLGEERPQHF.

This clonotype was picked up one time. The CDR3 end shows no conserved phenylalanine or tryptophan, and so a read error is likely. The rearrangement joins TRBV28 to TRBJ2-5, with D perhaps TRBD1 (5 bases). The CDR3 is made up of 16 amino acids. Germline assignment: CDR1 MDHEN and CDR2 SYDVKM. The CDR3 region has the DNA TGCGCCAGCTCACCACTCACTGGCAGGGCCGAAGAGACCCAGTACCTC. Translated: CASSPLTGRAEETQYL.

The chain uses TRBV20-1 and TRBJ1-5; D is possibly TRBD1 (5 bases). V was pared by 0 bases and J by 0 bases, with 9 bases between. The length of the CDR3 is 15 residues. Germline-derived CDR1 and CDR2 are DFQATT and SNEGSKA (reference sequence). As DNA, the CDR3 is TGCAGTGCTAGAGATGACAGTGATAGCAATCAGCCCCAGCATTTT. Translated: CSARDDSDSNQPQHF.

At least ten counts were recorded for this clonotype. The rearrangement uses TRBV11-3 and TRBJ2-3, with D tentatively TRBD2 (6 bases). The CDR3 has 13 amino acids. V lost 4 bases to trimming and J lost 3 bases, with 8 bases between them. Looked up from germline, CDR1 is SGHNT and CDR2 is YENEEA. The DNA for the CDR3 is TGTGCCAGCAGCTCCGGAGGGACAGATACGCAGTATTTT. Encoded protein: CASSSGGTDTQYF. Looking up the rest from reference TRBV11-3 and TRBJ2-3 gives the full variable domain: EAGVVQSPRYKIIEKKQPVAFWCNPISGHNTLYWYLQNLGQGPELLIRYENEEAVDDSQLPKDRFSAERLKGVDSTLKIQPAELGDSAVYLCASSSGGTDTQYFGPGTRLTVL.

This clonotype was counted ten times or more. As DNA, the CDR3 is TGTGCCAGCAGCCGGGGCTCCTACAATGAGCAGTTCTTC. Translated: CASSRGSYNEQFF. The rearrangement uses TRBV11-2 and TRBJ2-1, with D perhaps TRBD2 (5 bases). V gave up 5 bases and J gave up 0 bases, with 5 bases separating them. The CDR3 has 13 residues. Germline lookup yields CDR1 SGHAT and CDR2 FQNNGV.

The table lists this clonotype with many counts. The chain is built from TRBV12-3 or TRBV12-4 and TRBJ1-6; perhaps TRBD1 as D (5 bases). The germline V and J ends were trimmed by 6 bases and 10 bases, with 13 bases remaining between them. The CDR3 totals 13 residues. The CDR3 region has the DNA TGTGCCAGCAGATTTGGGGGAGGGTCACCCCTCCACTTT. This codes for CASRFGGGSPLHF.

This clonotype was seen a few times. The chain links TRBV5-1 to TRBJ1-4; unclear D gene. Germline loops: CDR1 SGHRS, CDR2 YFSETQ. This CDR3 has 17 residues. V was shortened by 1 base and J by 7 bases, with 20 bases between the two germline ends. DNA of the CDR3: TGCGCCAGCAGCTTGTGGCCCCTGAGCGAGAATAGTGAAAAACTGTTTTTT. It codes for CASSLWPLSENSEKLFF.

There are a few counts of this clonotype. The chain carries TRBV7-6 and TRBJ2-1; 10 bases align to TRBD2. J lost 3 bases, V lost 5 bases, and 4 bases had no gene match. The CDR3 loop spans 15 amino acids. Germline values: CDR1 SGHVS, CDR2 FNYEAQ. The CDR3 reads CASSLERGGYNEQFF. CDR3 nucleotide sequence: TGTGCCAGCAGCCTGGAGCGGGGGGGCTACAATGAGCAGTTCTTC.

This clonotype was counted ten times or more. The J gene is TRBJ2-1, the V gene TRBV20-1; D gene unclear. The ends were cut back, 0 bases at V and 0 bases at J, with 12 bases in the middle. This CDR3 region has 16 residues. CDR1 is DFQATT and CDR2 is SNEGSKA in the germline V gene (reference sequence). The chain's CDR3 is CSARDASVSSYNEQFF. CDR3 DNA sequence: TGCAGTGCTAGAGATGCCAGCGTGAGCTCCTACAATGAGCAGTTCTTC.

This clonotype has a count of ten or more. CDR3 loop: CASMGIAGATDTQYF. CDR3 DNA sequence: TGTGCCAGCATGGGAATAGCGGGGGCCACAGATACGCAGTATTTT. The J gene is TRBJ2-3, the V gene TRBV2, with 9 bases identical to TRBD2. V dropped 7 bases and J dropped 2; count of bases not matched to a gene: 7. The CDR3 runs 15 residues. Germline-derived CDR1 and CDR2 are SNHLY and FYNNEI. The variable domain in full, completed from reference TRBV2 and TRBJ2-3, reads EPEVTQTPSHQVTQMGQEVILRCVPISNHLYFYWYRQILGQKVEFLVSFYNNEISEKSEIFDDQFSVERPDGSNFTLKIRSTKLEDSAMYFCASMGIAGATDTQYFGPGTRLTVL.

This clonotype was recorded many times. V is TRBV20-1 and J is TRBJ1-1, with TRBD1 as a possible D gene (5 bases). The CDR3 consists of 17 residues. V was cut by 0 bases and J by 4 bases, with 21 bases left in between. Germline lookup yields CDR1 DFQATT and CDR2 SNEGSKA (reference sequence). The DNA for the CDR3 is TGCAGTGCTAGAGATGGGGTAAGGGCATCAGGGAGCACTGAAGCTTTCTTT. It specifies CSARDGVRASGSTEAFF.

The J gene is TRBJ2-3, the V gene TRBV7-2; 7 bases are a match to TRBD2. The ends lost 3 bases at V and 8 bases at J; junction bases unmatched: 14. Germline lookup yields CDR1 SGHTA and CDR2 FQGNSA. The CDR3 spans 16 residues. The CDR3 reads CASSFPLAGRAGTQYF. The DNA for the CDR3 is TGTGCCAGCAGCTTCCCCTTGGCGGGGAGGGCGGGTACGCAGTATTTT.

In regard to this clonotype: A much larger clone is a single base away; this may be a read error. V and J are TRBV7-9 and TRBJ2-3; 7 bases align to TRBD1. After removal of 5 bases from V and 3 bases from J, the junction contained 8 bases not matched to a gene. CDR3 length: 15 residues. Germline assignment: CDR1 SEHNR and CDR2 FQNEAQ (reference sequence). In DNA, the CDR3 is TGTGCCAGCAGCCCCCAGGGGGTGTGTACAGATACGCAGTATTTT. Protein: CASSPQGVCTDTQYF.